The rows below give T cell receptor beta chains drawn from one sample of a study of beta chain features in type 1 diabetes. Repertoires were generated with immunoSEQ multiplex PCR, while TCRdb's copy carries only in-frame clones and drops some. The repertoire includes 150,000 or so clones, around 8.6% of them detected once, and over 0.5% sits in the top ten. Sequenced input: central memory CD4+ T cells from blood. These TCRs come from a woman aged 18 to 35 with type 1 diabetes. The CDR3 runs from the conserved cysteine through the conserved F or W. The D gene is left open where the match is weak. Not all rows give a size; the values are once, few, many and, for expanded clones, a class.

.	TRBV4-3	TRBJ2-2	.	CASSLQKNTGELFF	TGCGCCAGCAGCCTACAAAAGAACACCGGGGAGCTGTTTTTT
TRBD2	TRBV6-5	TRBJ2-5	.	CASSSTSLETQYF	TGTGCCAGCAGTTCGACTAGCTTGGAGACCCAGTACTTC
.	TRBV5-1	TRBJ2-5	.	CASSGSSGETQYF	TGCGCCAGCAGCGGTTCGTCGGGAGAGACCCAGTACTTC
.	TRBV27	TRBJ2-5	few	CASKLLAAQETQYF	TGTGCCAGCAAACTACTAGCAGCTCAGGAGACCCAGTACTTC
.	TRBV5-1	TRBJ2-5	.	CASSPGQGGRGETQYF	TGCGCCAGCAGTCCCGGCCAGGGGGGACGGGGAGAGACCCAGTACTTC
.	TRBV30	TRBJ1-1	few	CAWSAGQSTEAFF	TGTGCCTGGAGTGCCGGACAGAGCACTGAAGCTTTCTTT
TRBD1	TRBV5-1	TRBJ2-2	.	CASSWNRGAGELFF	TGCGCCAGCAGCTGGAACAGGGGGGCCGGGGAGCTGTTTTTT
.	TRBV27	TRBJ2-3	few	CASSYSPRTDTQYF	TGTGCCAGCAGTTATAGTCCGAGGACAGATACGCAGTATTTT
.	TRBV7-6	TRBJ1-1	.	CASSRDTGLVEAFF	TGTGCCAGCAGCAGAGATACAGGGTTAGTTGAAGCTTTCTTT
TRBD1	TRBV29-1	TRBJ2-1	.	CSARTGGRDEQFF	TGCAGCGCCCGGACAGGGGGTAGGGATGAGCAGTTCTTC
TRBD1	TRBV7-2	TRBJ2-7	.	CASSQDRGRSSYEQYF	TGTGCCAGCAGCCAGGACAGGGGGCGTAGCTCCTACGAGCAGTACTTC
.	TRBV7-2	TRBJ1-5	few	CASSLDPVGGPQHF	TGTGCCAGCAGCTTGGACCCCGTTGGAGGGCCCCAGCATTTT
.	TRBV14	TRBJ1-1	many	CASSQLQSTEAFF	TGTGCCAGCAGCCAGTTACAGAGTACTGAAGCTTTCTTT
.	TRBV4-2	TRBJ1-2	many	CASSVTLENYGYTF	TGTGCCAGCAGCGTGACCCTAGAGAACTATGGCTACACCTTC
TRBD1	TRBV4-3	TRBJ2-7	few	CASSPGQGTIYEQYF	TGCGCCAGCAGCCCAGGACAGGGAACCATCTACGAGCAGTACTTC
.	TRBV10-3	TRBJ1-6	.	CAISESRARGGNSPLHF	TGTGCCATCAGTGAGTCGAGAGCTAGGGGAGGAAATTCACCCCTCCACTTT
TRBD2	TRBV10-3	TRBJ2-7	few	CAISESGGLASYEQYF	TGTGCCATCAGTGAGTCCGGGGGACTAGCGTCCTACGAGCAGTACTTC
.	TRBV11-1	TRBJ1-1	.	CASSYDAGWAEAFF	TGTGCCAGCAGCTACGACGCAGGATGGGCTGAAGCTTTCTTT
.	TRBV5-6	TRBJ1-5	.	CASSLGQNSNQPQHF	TGTGCCAGCAGCTTGGGGCAGAATAGCAATCAGCCCCAGCATTTT
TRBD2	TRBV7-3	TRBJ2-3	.	CASSSKVGLAGATTDTQYF	TGTGCCAGCAGCTCTAAAGTGGGACTAGCGGGGGCCACCACAGATACGCAGTATTTT
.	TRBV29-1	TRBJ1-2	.	CSVAGQTPNGYTF	TGCAGCGTGGCCGGACAGACCCCAAATGGCTACACCTTC
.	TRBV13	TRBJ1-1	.	CASSFTGGGGTEAFF	TGTGCCAGCAGCTTTACCGGGGGGGGAGGCACTGAAGCTTTCTTT
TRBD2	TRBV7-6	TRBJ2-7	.	CASSSLAGPYEQYF	TGTGCCAGCAGCTCCCTAGCGGGGCCATACGAGCAGTACTTC
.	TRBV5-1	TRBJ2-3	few	CASSLTISASTDTQYF	TGCGCCAGCAGCTTGACTATTAGTGCTAGCACAGATACGCAGTATTTT
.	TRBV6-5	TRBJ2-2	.	CASSNSGGGGELFF	TGTGCCAGCAGTAACTCCGGAGGTGGCGGGGAGCTGTTTTTT
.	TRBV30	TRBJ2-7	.	CAWSVPPFRGEQYF	TGTGCCTGGAGTGTCCCTCCTTTTCGAGGGGAGCAGTACTTC
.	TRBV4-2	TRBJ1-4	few	CASSQAGRGGTNEKLFF	TGTGCCAGCAGCCAAGCAGGGAGGGGCGGAACTAATGAAAAACTGTTTTTT
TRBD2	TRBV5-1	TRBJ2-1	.	CASRSPNDQLLAGGSYNEQFF	TGCGCCAGCAGGTCCCCTAACGACCAGCTTCTAGCGGGAGGCTCCTACAATGAGCAGTTCTTC
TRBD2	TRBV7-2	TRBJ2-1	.	CASSSITSGAYNEQFF	TGTGCCAGCAGCTCAATTACTAGCGGGGCCTACAATGAGCAGTTCTTC
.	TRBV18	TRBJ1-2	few	CASSPGGFYGYTF	TGTGCCAGCTCACCAGGGGGGTTCTATGGCTACACCTTC
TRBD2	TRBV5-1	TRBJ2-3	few	CASSISGETDTQYF	TGCGCCAGCAGCATTAGCGGGGAGACAGATACGCAGTATTTT
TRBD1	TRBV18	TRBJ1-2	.	CASSPLNRGEGYTF	TGTGCCAGCTCACCCCTAAACAGGGGTGAGGGCTACACCTTC
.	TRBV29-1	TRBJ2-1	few	CSAGQRNKQFF	TGCAGCGCCGGACAACGGAATAAACAGTTCTTC
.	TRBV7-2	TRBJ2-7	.	CASSQYYEQYF	TGTGCCAGCAGCCAGTACTACGAGCAGTACTTC
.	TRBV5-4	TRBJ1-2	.	CASRLGGNYGYTF	TGTGCCAGCAGATTGGGAGGGAACTATGGCTACACCTTC
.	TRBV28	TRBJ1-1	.	CASSYITEAFF	TGTGCCAGCAGTTACATAACTGAAGCTTTCTTT
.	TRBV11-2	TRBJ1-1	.	CASSLAGEAFF	TGTGCCAGCAGCTTAGCAGGAGAAGCTTTCTTT
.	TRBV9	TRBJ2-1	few	CASSVWAGPNSYNEQFF	TGTGCCAGCAGCGTATGGGCAGGGCCGAACTCCTACAATGAGCAGTTCTTC
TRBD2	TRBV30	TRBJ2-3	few	CAWSSGGDTQYF	TGTGCCTGGAGTTCGGGAGGTGATACGCAGTATTTT
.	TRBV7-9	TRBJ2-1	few	CASRLTPSSYNEQFF	TGTGCCAGCAGATTGACTCCCAGCTCCTACAATGAGCAGTTCTTC
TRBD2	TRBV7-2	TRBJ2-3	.	CASSRTSGSMDTQYF	TGTGCCAGCAGCCGGACTAGCGGGAGTATGGATACGCAGTATTTT
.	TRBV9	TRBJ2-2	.	CASSVATANTGELFF	TGTGCCAGCAGCGTAGCGACAGCGAACACCGGGGAGCTGTTTTTT
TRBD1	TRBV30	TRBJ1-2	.	CAWSGRTGGAYGYTF	TGTGCCTGGAGTGGACGGACAGGGGGCGCCTATGGCTACACCTTC